This T cell receptor (beta chain) originates from a study of CD8 T cells in Susac syndrome. FACS enriched CD8+ TEMRA cells, while bulk CD8+ and CD4+ were negatively isolated. The V gene's germline CDR1 is SGHNT and CDR2 YYREEE (reference sequence). The CDR3 has 14 residues. With 3 bases removed from V and 1 base from J, the gap between germline ends came to 10 bases. RNA amounts of about 0.5 to 1 ug underwent reverse transcription with random hexamers. TCR beta CDR3 was amplified by immunoSEQ covering 54 Vbeta and 13 Jbeta. TCRdb re-analysed the immunoSEQ multiplex PCR reads in MiXCR, keeping a single row per CDR3 protein. The table shows about 140,000 distinct CDR3 sequences, with less than 95% occurring only once.

V is TRBV5-4 and J is TRBJ1-1; the D is unclear. This TCR was recovered from a human donor in good health. Sequencing was done on a sample of CD4+ T cells from PBMCs. CDR3 residues: CASSSKDGNTEAFF. CDR3 sequence (DNA): TGTGCCAGCAGCTCCAAGGACGGGAACACTGAAGCTTTCTTT.